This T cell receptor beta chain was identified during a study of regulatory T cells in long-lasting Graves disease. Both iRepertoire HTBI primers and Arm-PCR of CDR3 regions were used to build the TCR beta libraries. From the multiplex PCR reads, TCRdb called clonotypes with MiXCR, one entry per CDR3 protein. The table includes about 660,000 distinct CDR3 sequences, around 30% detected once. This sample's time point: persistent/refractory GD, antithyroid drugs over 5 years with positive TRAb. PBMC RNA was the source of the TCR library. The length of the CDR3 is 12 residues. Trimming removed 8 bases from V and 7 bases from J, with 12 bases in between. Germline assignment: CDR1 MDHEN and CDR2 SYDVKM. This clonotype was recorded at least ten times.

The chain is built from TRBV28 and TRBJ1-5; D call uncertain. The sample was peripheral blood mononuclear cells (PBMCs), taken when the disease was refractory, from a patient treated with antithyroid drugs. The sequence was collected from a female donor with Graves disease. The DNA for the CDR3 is TGTGCCAGCCAAAAGGAGCTCCAGCCCCAGCATTTT. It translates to CASQKELQPQHF.